This TCR beta chain originates from a study of CD8 T cells in ankylosing spondylitis. Regarding the study as a whole: Some of the motif variants had earlier been found in reactive arthritis patients' fluid and blood. Clones linked to the disease showed a CD8+ phenotype. They occurred at relatively low frequencies in peripheral blood. What appeared characteristic of ankylosing spondylitis blood was a TCR beta motif of eight highly homologous variants.

Germline CDR1 reads DFQATT; CDR2 reads SNEGSKA (reference sequence). The length of the CDR3 is 14 residues. V trimming: 5 bases; J trimming: 6 bases; junction bases outside the gene matches: 7. Regarding this clonotype: Its antigen is undetermined.

Construction of TCR beta libraries was performed using quantitative 5'-RACE with molecular barcodes. TCRdb reprocessed the 5' RACE reads with MiXCR, giving one entry per CDR3 protein. This table has 200,000 to 250,000 distinct CDR3 sequences, 20% to 30% appearing once. This sequence was found in a male donor with ankylosing spondylitis or in good health (not recorded which). Input material: blood, either unsorted or a sorted T cell fraction (not recorded which). The genes are TRBV20-1 and TRBJ2-1; TRBD2 aligns across 10 bases. This CDR3 reads CSASGASGSNEQFF. The CDR3, as DNA: TGCAGTGCTTCTGGGGCTAGCGGGAGCAATGAGCAGTTCTTC.